What follows describes a single T cell receptor (beta chain). The CDR3 length is 12 residues. Germline lookup yields CDR1 SGDLS and CDR2 YYNGEE. The V gene lost 7 bases and the J gene lost 4 bases, with 6 bases spanning the gap. This entry comes from a study of technical replicates of blood from a few donors. Method: immunoSEQ multiplex PCR; TCRdb's copy keeps in-frame clones and lacks some. The sample has about 82,000 clones; 85% to 95% are singletons. This clonotype was sampled from a human donor in good health. The material sequenced was T cells isolated from PBMCs. The J gene is TRBJ1-6, the V gene TRBV9; D is unresolved. The CDR3 sequence: CASGVYNSPLHF. The CDR3 DNA sequence: TGTGCCAGCGGAGTATATAATTCACCCCTCCACTTT.